These T cell receptor beta chains were read from a single sample in a study of blood T cell repertoires in COVID-19. Sequencing was performed with immunoSEQ multiplex PCR; in TCRdb, only in-frame clones are kept and a portion is missing. The sample has around 500,000 clones, approximately 88% seen once. The specimen was PBMCs or T cells enriched from blood (not recorded which). These receptor sequences come from a woman between 40 and 50 years old who had recovered from COVID-19. Both conserved end residues are trimmed from each CDR3. Size values are once, few and many counts, or a class for expanded clones, and some rows have none.

abundance: .
v_gene: TRBV13
CDR3aa: ASSLVTGRIIDEQF

abundance: .
v_gene: TRBV18
CDR3aa: ASSLVRAGRPEAF

abundance: .
v_gene: TRBV13
CDR3aa: ASSLGRTGDVDTQY

abundance: .
v_gene: TRBV5-5
CDR3aa: ASSAPPGKETQY

abundance: .
v_gene: TRBV15
CDR3aa: ATSGPYEQY

abundance: .
v_gene: TRBV28
CDR3aa: ASSLTSMGGDGYT

abundance: .
v_gene: TRBV5-1
CDR3aa: ASSSGEGLYGYT

abundance: once
v_gene: TRBV7-2
CDR3aa: ASSVGLAGGLNEQF

abundance: .
v_gene: TRBV25-1
CDR3aa: ASSAAGQNTEAF

abundance: .
v_gene: TRBV10-1
CDR3aa: ASSGWNTEAF

abundance: .
v_gene: TRBV11-3
CDR3aa: ASSLVQGVNEQY

abundance: .
v_gene: TRBV7-6
CDR3aa: ASSPRSPNLSGNTIY

abundance: .
v_gene: TRBV18
CDR3aa: ASSPAPDRSYEQY

abundance: .
v_gene: TRBV19
CDR3aa: ASTFGIHRDGNTIY

abundance: .
v_gene: TRBV5-1
CDR3aa: ASSLGEGHFTYNEQF

abundance: .
v_gene: TRBV11-2
CDR3aa: ASSDPRGDRGSNEQF

abundance: .
v_gene: TRBV7-9
CDR3aa: ASSDPGTSFAGELF

abundance: .
v_gene: TRBV29-1
CDR3aa: SVEDLGQVRQETQY

abundance: .
v_gene: TRBV5-1
CDR3aa: ASSIESSYNEQF

abundance: .
v_gene: TRBV5-4
CDR3aa: ASSRDMGF

abundance: .
v_gene: TRBV4-3
CDR3aa: ASRLGDTQY

abundance: .
v_gene: TRBV11-3
CDR3aa: ASSRPGRGFAGELF

abundance: .
v_gene: TRBV19
CDR3aa: ASSTFRDADYEQY

abundance: .
v_gene: TRBV5-1
CDR3aa: ASRTGDPNEKLF

abundance: .
v_gene: TRBV5-8
CDR3aa: ASSPGGGTIYNEQF

abundance: .
v_gene: TRBV4-3
CDR3aa: ASSRSGRGDEQF

abundance: .
v_gene: TRBV7-2
CDR3aa: ASSFLGTVGISGF

abundance: .
v_gene: TRBV5-4
CDR3aa: ASSLGTEEQF

abundance: .
v_gene: TRBV28
CDR3aa: ASNMNTEAF

abundance: .
v_gene: TRBV9
CDR3aa: ASSVTGVPYQPQH

abundance: .
v_gene: TRBV28
CDR3aa: ASRETAYSNQPQH

abundance: .
v_gene: TRBV13
CDR3aa: ASSQRDRGLVFEEKLF

abundance: .
v_gene: TRBV18
CDR3aa: ASSPPQVGQPQH

abundance: .
v_gene: TRBV6-6
CDR3aa: ASSYGRSGTYEQY

abundance: few
v_gene: TRBV6-1
CDR3aa: ASSESLEGNQPQH

abundance: .
v_gene: TRBV7-2
CDR3aa: ASSLAWQGSHEQY

abundance: .
v_gene: TRBV6-2/TRBV6-3
CDR3aa: ASSLTGTSSYEQY

abundance: .
v_gene: TRBV7-9
CDR3aa: ASSLEGGQVRGYT

abundance: .
v_gene: TRBV7-2
CDR3aa: ASSLVGGANDEQF

abundance: .
v_gene: TRBV7-2
CDR3aa: ASSLVPRMFGYT

abundance: .
v_gene: TRBV20-1
CDR3aa: SASKDTSYEQY

abundance: .
v_gene: TRBV7-2
CDR3aa: ASSSGQLDYSNQPQH

abundance: few
v_gene: TRBV2
CDR3aa: ASSAGHTDTQY

abundance: .
v_gene: TRBV7-9
CDR3aa: ASSLGGRGPNGYT

abundance: .
v_gene: TRBV10-3
CDR3aa: AISEYRQGSEAF

abundance: .
v_gene: TRBV9
CDR3aa: ASSGLAPYNEQF

abundance: .
v_gene: TRBV28
CDR3aa: ASSLLRNSNQPQH

abundance: .
v_gene: TRBV25-1
CDR3aa: ASIFGKNLIGYGYT

abundance: .
v_gene: TRBV2
CDR3aa: ASSEGQSNQPQH

abundance: .
v_gene: TRBV12-3/TRBV12-4
CDR3aa: ASSLRYTDTQY